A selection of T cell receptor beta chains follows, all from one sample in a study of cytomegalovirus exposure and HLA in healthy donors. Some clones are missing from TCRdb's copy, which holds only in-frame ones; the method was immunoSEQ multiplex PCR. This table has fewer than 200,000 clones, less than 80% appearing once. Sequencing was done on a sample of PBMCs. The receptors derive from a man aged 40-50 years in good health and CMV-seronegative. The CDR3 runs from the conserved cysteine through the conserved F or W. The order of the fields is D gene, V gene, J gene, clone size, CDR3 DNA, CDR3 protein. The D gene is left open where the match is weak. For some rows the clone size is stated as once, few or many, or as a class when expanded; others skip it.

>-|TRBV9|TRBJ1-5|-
TGTGCCAGCAGCGTAGACGCGGGATATCAGCCCCAGCATTTT
CASSVDAGYQPQHF
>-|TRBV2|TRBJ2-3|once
TGTGCCAGCAGTACGCCCCCCGAGGATACGCAGTATTTT
CASSTPPEDTQYF
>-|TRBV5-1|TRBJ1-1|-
TGCGCCAGCAGCTTCAGCGGGACAAAGGCGAACACTGAAGCTTTCTTT
CASSFSGTKANTEAFF
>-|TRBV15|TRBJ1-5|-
TGTGCCACCAGCAGAGAGGAGGACCAGCCCCAGCATTTT
CATSREEDQPQHF
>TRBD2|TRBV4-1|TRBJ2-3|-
TGCGCCAGCAGCACAGTAGCGGGGGAGAGCACAGATACGCAGTATTTT
CASSTVAGESTDTQYF
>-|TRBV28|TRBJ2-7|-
TGTGCCAGCAGTCCCAGTTCGACAGGATCCTACGAGCAGTACTTC
CASSPSSTGSYEQYF
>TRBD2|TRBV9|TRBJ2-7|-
TGTGCCAGCAGCCGGACTAGCGGCGGCTCGGGCACCTACGAGCAGTACTTC
CASSRTSGGSGTYEQYF
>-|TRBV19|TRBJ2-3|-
TGTGCCAGTAAGGCCGTTCGAGGATCTTTACGAGATACGCAGTATTTT
CASKAVRGSLRDTQYF
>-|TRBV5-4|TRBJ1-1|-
TGTGCCAGCAGCTTTGAAGGGGCTCGGACTGAAGCTTTCTTT
CASSFEGARTEAFF
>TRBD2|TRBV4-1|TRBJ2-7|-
TGCGCCAGCAGTCGTTCACCGGGACTAGGCGACGAGCAGTACTTC
CASSRSPGLGDEQYF
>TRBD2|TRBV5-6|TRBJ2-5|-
TGTGCCAGCAGCCCTCGGGGGGGGAAGACCCAGTACTTC
CASSPRGGKTQYF
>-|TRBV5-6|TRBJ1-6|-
TGTGCCAGCAGCTTGGATAGGGGCACCCGTCGATCACCCCTCCACTTT
CASSLDRGTRRSPLHF
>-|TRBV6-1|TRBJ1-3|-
TGTGCCAGCAGTGTAGAGGCCTCCCCTGGAAACACCATATATTTT
CASSVEASPGNTIYF
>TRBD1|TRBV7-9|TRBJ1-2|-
TGTGCCAGCAGCTCAGGACAGGGAGACTATGGCTACACCTTC
CASSSGQGDYGYTF
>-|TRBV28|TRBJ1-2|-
TGTGCCAGCAGGGAACAGGGTTCTAACTATGGCTACACCTTC
CASREQGSNYGYTF
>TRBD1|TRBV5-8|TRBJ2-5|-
TGTGCCAGCAGCTTTGAGGACAGGGAAGTTCGGACCCAGTACTTC
CASSFEDREVRTQYF
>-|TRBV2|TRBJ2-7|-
TGTGCCAGCACCAGGTTGCCCTACGAGCAGTACTTC
CASTRLPYEQYF
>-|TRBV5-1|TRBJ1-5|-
TGCGCCAGCAGCGGGGACATCAATCAGCCCCAGCATTTT
CASSGDINQPQHF
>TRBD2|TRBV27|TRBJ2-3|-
TGTGCCAGCAGTTTGCTAGCGGGGGGCGCAGATACGCAGTATTTT
CASSLLAGGADTQYF
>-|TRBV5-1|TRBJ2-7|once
TGCGCCAGCAGCTTGATTCACAGGGTTGGTGTCTACGAGCAGTACTTC
CASSLIHRVGVYEQYF
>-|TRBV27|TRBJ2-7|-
TGTGCCAGCAGACTGACAGGGAGGTACGAGCAGTACTTC
CASRLTGRYEQYF
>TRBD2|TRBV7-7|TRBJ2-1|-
TGTGCTAGCAGCGCGGGACTAGCGGGGGGGTATCTCATCTCCGGCTCCTACAATGAGCAGTTCTTC
CASSAGLAGGYLISGSYNEQFF